Below, 22 T cell receptor beta chains from the same sample are listed, as sequenced in a study of blood T cell repertoires in COVID-19. Sequencing used immunoSEQ multiplex PCR; TCRdb keeps in-frame clones, though not all of them. Among around 300,000 clones listed, 85% were seen once. Sequenced sample: peripheral blood. The receptors derive from a human donor in a cohort sampled during active COVID-19.

The CDR3 sequence: CAWSVNTDYEQYF. In DNA, the CDR3 is TGTGCCTGGAGTGTAAACACCGACTACGAGCAGTACTTC. This rearrangement joins TRBV30 to TRBJ2-7, with D hard to call. The V gene's germline CDR1 is GTSNPN and CDR2 SVGIG (reference sequence). V was clipped by 0 bases and J by 3 bases, with 9 bases between them. The CDR3 covers 13 residues.

The chain employs TRBV30 and TRBJ1-3; D possibly corresponds to TRBD1 (6 bases). The germline V gene encodes CDR1 GTSNPN and CDR2 SVGIG (reference sequence). Trimming cost V 2 bases and J 6 bases, with 8 bases left between them. The CDR3 has 12 residues. CDR3 sequence reads: CAWSNRENTIYF. The CDR3 region has the DNA TGTGCCTGGAGTAACAGGGAAAACACCATATATTTT.

The V and J genes are TRBV6-5 and TRBJ1-4, with D tentatively TRBD1 (5 bases). Trimming cost V 6 bases and J 8 bases, with 16 bases left between them. This CDR3 spans 14 amino acids. Germline V CDR1 and CDR2: MNHEY, SVGAGI. The CDR3 here is CASRRTSPREKLFF. Written as DNA, the CDR3 is TGTGCCAGCAGACGGACATCACCGAGGGAAAAACTGTTTTTT.

This clone was detected only once. The chain recombines TRBV18 with TRBJ1-2; 7 bases align to TRBD1. This CDR3 spans 15 amino acids. V dropped 0 bases and J dropped 3; count of bases not matched to a gene: 4. Germline CDR1 is KGHSH and CDR2 is LQKENI. The CDR3 loop is CASSPPLGTDYGYTF. The DNA for the CDR3 is TGTGCCAGCTCACCACCCCTAGGGACAGACTATGGCTACACCTTC.

V is TRBV5-5 and J is TRBJ2-7; 12 bases are a match to TRBD2. The V gene's germline CDR1 is SGHKS and CDR2 YYEKEE (reference sequence). Losses at the gene ends were 2 bases for V and 3 bases for J; bases not matched to a gene: 3. There are 15 residues in the CDR3. CDR3 in amino acids: CASSFQLAGGYEQYF. The CDR3 DNA follows: TGTGCCAGCAGCTTCCAACTAGCGGGAGGCTACGAGCAGTACTTC.

This rearrangement joins TRBV5-5 to TRBJ2-7; D is unresolved. The V end was cut by 3 bases, the J end by 3 bases, with 13 bases between. CDR3 length: 14 residues. Germline V lookup: CDR1 SGHKS, CDR2 YYEKEE (reference sequence). CDR3 nucleotides: TGTGCCAGCAGCTCGACTGCAACCCTCTACGAGCAGTACTTC. It specifies CASSSTATLYEQYF.

The chain uses TRBV27 and TRBJ2-7; 14 nucleotides align to TRBD2. The germline V gene encodes CDR1 MNHEY and CDR2 SMNVEV (reference sequence). The CDR3 loop spans 16 amino acids. The V gene end was trimmed by 8 bases and the J gene end by 4 bases; junction bases not matched to a gene: 10. The CDR3 loop is CASRGLAGGTDYEQYF. The CDR3 coding sequence is TGTGCCAGCCGCGGACTAGCGGGAGGCACTGATTACGAGCAGTACTTC.

The chain carries TRBV28 and TRBJ2-1, with TRBD1 matching 10 bases. Trimming took 4 bases from V and 10 from J; bases not matched to a gene: 10. This CDR3 has 15 amino acids. Looked up from germline, CDR1 is MDHEN and CDR2 is SYDVKM. The DNA for the CDR3 is TGTGCCAGCAGTTCCCACGGGACAGGGGCGCACGAGCAGTTCTTC. It translates to CASSSHGTGAHEQFF.

This clone was observed once. This chain joins TRBV7-6 and TRBJ2-7, with 10 nucleotides matching TRBD1. The CDR3 length is 18 residues. The germline V gene has CDR1 SGHVS and CDR2 FNYEAQ. J gave up 3 bases and V 0 bases, and 11 bases lay outside the gene matches. The CDR3 coding sequence is TGTGCCAGCAGCTTAGCCTCCGGGACAGGGGACCTTTACTACGAGCAGTACTTC. It specifies CASSLASGTGDLYYEQYF.

The chain joins TRBV7-3 to TRBJ2-2; D uncertain. The V gene's germline CDR1 is SGHTA and CDR2 FQGTGA. V shed 0 bases and J shed 7 bases, with 6 bases lying between them. This CDR3 region has 13 residues. CDR3 DNA: TGTGCCAGCAGCTTAACGAGTGGCGGGGAGCTGTTTTTT. Translated: CASSLTSGGELFF.

This clone showed up just once. The V call is TRBV5-1, the J call TRBJ2-1; TRBD2 agrees at 10 bases. V lost 2 bases and J lost 5; bases outside the gene matches: 4. This CDR3 has 15 amino acids. From germline, CDR1 is SGHRS and CDR2 YFSETQ. The CDR3 spells CASSFTSGINNEQFF. The CDR3 DNA follows: TGCGCCAGCAGCTTCACTAGCGGGATTAACAATGAGCAGTTCTTC. Using reference TRBV5-1 and TRBJ2-1 for the parts outside the CDR3, the full variable domain is KAGVTQTPRYLIKTRGQQVTLSCSPISGHRSVSWYQQTPGQGLQFLFEYFSETQRNKGNFPGRFSGRQFSNSRSEMNVSTLELGDSALYLCASSFTSGINNEQFFGPGTRLTVL.

V usage is TRBV5-4 and J usage is TRBJ2-3, with TRBD2 matching over 12 bases. CDR1 and CDR2 (germline): SGHNT, YYREEE (reference sequence). V lost 4 bases and J lost 6; bases outside the gene matches: 9. This CDR3 has 16 residues. CDR3 nucleotide sequence: TGTGCCAGCAGCCCTAGGACTAGCGGGGTGCGGGATACGCAGTATTTT. It yields the protein CASSPRTSGVRDTQYF.

The V gene is TRBV18, the J gene TRBJ2-1, with D maybe TRBD2 (7 bases). The CDR3 runs to 16 residues. From germline, CDR1 is KGHSH and CDR2 LQKENI. Trimming left V 6 bases short and J 6 bases short, with 21 bases between. The CDR3 loop is CASSPRGGSLFNEQFF. CDR3 bases: TGTGCCAGCTCCCCCAGGGGCGGGAGCCTCTTCAATGAGCAGTTCTTC.

This clone occurred once. In nucleotides, the CDR3 is TGTGCCAGCAGTCCACTAGCGGGAGGGGTGGGCACCGGGGAGCTGTTTTTT. Translation: CASSPLAGGVGTGELFF. This sequence joins TRBV6-6 and TRBJ2-2; TRBD2 agrees at 13 bases. Germline V gene lookup returns CDR1 MNHNY and CDR2 SVGAGI (reference sequence). The CDR3 runs to 17 residues. The trim removed 5 bases at V and 4 bases at J, leaving 7 bases unmatched.

The chain has TRBV19 and TRBJ2-7; TRBD2 might be the D (5 bases). CDR3 size: 13 residues. With 6 bases removed from V and 0 bases from J, the gap between germline ends came to 9 bases. Looked up from germline, CDR1 is LNHDA and CDR2 is SQIVND (reference sequence). The CDR3 protein is CASRERSSYEQYF. CDR3 DNA: TGTGCCAGTAGGGAGCGGAGCTCCTACGAGCAGTACTTC. The entire variable domain, with the rest obtained from reference TRBV19 and TRBJ2-7, is as follows: DGGITQSPKYLFRKEGQNVTLSCEQNLNHDAMYWYRQDPGQGLRLIYYSQIVNDFQKGDIAEGYSVSREKKESFPLTVTSAQKNPTAFYLCASRERSSYEQYFGPGTRLTVT.

The rearrangement joins TRBV15 to TRBJ2-1; 8 bases match TRBD2. Germline CDR1 reads LNHNV; CDR2 reads YYDKDF (reference sequence). The CDR3 contains 15 residues. After removal of 0 bases from V and 7 bases from J, the junction contained 5 bases not matched to a gene. The CDR3 region is CATSRERREENEQFF. For the CDR3, the DNA is TGTGCCACCAGCAGAGAGCGGCGGGAGGAGAATGAGCAGTTCTTC.

The J gene is TRBJ2-7, the V gene TRBV30; D gene ambiguous. The CDR3 totals 12 residues. Germline CDR1 GTSNPN, CDR2 SVGIG (reference sequence). The V end lost 5 bases, the J end lost 12 bases, and 20 bases lay between the germline ends. This chain's CDR3 is CAWDGFDGLVYF. CDR3 sequence (DNA): TGTGCCTGGGACGGCTTTGACGGTCTAGTGTACTTC.

This chain links TRBV18 with TRBJ2-5; 9 bases agree with TRBD1. Germline V CDR1 and CDR2: KGHSH, LQKENI. The CDR3 has 16 amino acids. V lost 0 bases to trimming and J lost 1 base; unmatched junction nucleotides: 3. The chain's CDR3 is CASSPPNRGRQETQYF. In DNA, the CDR3 is TGTGCCAGCTCACCACCGAACAGGGGGCGCCAAGAGACCCAGTACTTC.

In this sample, this clone turned up once. This chain connects TRBV7-2 to TRBJ2-5, with 9 bases lining up with TRBD1. Germline loops: CDR1 SGHTA, CDR2 FQGNSA. The CDR3 has 14 amino acids. V trimming: 5 bases; J trimming: 4 bases; junction bases outside the gene matches: 5. Written as DNA, the CDR3 is TGTGCCAGCAGCCTGACAGGGGGTGTAGAGACCCAGTACTTC. It translates to CASSLTGGVETQYF.

This clone was counted a single time. The genes are TRBV15 and TRBJ2-7, with 7 bases lining up with TRBD2. Germline V gene data show CDR1 as LNHNV and CDR2 as YYDKDF (reference sequence). Losses at the gene ends were 1 base for V and 2 bases for J; bases not matched to a gene: 2. The length of the CDR3 is 14 residues. The chain's CDR3 is CATSRVREPYEQYF. In nucleotides, the CDR3 is TGTGCCACCAGCAGAGTGCGGGAGCCCTACGAGCAGTACTTC.

A note on this clone: Other DNA sequences within the sample encode an identical CDR3. The chain uses TRBV9 and TRBJ2-7; 8 positions match TRBD2. V lost 0 bases and J lost 2; bases outside the gene matches: 4. CDR1 and CDR2 from the germline V gene are SGDLS and YYNGEE. This CDR3 has 15 amino acids. The CDR3 sequence is CASSVDPGGTYEQYF. CDR3 DNA sequence: TGTGCCAGCAGCGTAGATCCGGGAGGGACCTACGAGCAGTACTTC.

This chain's CDR3 is CASSPTGGSSYEQYF. The DNA of the CDR3 is TGTGCCAGCAGTCCGACAGGGGGCAGCTCCTACGAGCAGTACTTC. The genes are TRBV6-5 and TRBJ2-7, with TRBD1 matching over 10 bases. The junction had 4 bases not matched to a gene; V was cut back by 5 bases and J by 0 bases. CDR1 MNHEY and CDR2 SVGAGI come from the germline V gene. The CDR3 spans 15 residues.